Listed below are T cell receptor beta chains from one sample, sequenced in a study of OX40 agonist ivuxolimab in advanced cancers. This table comes from immunoSEQ multiplex PCR, and its TCRdb copy is limited to in-frame clones, with some not included. The repertoire holds roughly 83,000 clones, with 84% as singletons. This specimen was CD4+ or CD8+ T cells sorted from blood, taken in a trial of the OX40 agonist ivuxolimab. The receptors shown here come from an adult with an advanced solid tumor such as melanoma, head and neck, liver or kidney cancer. CDR3s include the opening cysteine and the closing phenylalanine or tryptophan. The order of the fields is CDR3 length, J gene, V gene, D gene, clone size, CDR3 DNA, CDR3 protein. D genes are given only for firm matches. Clone size is given for some rows only: seen once, a few or many times, or a class if the clone is expanded.

14	TRBJ1-2	TRBV4-1	NA	NA	TGCGCCAGCAGCCAATCGACAGGTTCGGCCGGCTACACCTTC	CASSQSTGSAGYTF
14	TRBJ2-2	TRBV6-5	NA	NA	TGTGCCGCATCTTACGGGGCGGGCACCGGGGAGCTGTTTTTT	CAASYGAGTGELFF
13	TRBJ2-5	TRBV2	TRBD1	NA	TGTGCCACCGGACAGGGTGTACGAGAGACCCAGTACTTC	CATGQGVRETQYF
14	TRBJ2-1	TRBV30	NA	NA	TGTGCTTCAAGTACAGGGCGACTCTACAATGAGCAGTTCTTC	CASSTGRLYNEQFF
14	TRBJ1-2	TRBV29-1	NA	few	TGCAGCGTTCTATCCCACGGGGGGAGGTCTGGCTACACCTTC	CSVLSHGGRSGYTF
13	TRBJ1-1	TRBV19	NA	NA	TGTGCCAGTAGTTTGCGGTTGAACACTGAAGCTTTCTTT	CASSLRLNTEAFF
14	TRBJ1-5	TRBV5-6	NA	NA	TGTGCCAGCAGTACAGAGAGGGACAATCAGCCCCAGCATTTT	CASSTERDNQPQHF
15	TRBJ2-7	TRBV7-9	NA	NA	TGTGCCAGCAGCTTAGCTTCCAGCGGCCAATACGAGCAGTACTTC	CASSLASSGQYEQYF
13	TRBJ1-1	TRBV29-1	NA	NA	TGCAGCGTTTACGGGGGAGGGAACACTGAAGCTTTCTTT	CSVYGGGNTEAFF
15	TRBJ2-7	TRBV5-1	NA	NA	TGCGCCAGCAGACACAGGGCCCACTCTTCCTTCGAGCAGTACTTC	CASRHRAHSSFEQYF
13	TRBJ1-2	TRBV5-4	NA	NA	TGTGCCAGCAGCTTCGGGATCTACTATGGCTACACCTTC	CASSFGIYYGYTF
17	TRBJ2-1	TRBV15	TRBD2	NA	TGTGCCACCAGCAGAGCTGGACTAGCGGGATTCGACAATGAGCAGTTCTTC	CATSRAGLAGFDNEQFF
12	TRBJ1-2	TRBV6-5	NA	NA	TGTGCCAGCTTTAGGACAAACTATGGCTACACCTTC	CASFRTNYGYTF
15	TRBJ1-2	TRBV11-2	TRBD1	NA	TGTGCCAGCAGCTTGACCGGGACAGGCTTTTTTGGCTACACCTTC	CASSLTGTGFFGYTF
11	TRBJ1-4	TRBV19	NA	NA	TGTGCCAGTAGTCTAACCTCCCGTCTGTTTTTT	CASSLTSRLFF
15	TRBJ1-3	TRBV5-4	NA	NA	TGTGCCAGCAGCCAGGGACTAAGCTCTGGAAACACCATATATTTT	CASSQGLSSGNTIYF
13	TRBJ1-2	TRBV11-2	TRBD1	NA	TGTGCCAGCAGCCCGGGACAGGACTATGGCTACACCTTC	CASSPGQDYGYTF
17	TRBJ1-1	TRBV11-2	NA	NA	TGTGCCAGCAGCTTAAGGCGTACGGGTCAACGGAACACTGAAGCTTTCTTT	CASSLRRTGQRNTEAFF